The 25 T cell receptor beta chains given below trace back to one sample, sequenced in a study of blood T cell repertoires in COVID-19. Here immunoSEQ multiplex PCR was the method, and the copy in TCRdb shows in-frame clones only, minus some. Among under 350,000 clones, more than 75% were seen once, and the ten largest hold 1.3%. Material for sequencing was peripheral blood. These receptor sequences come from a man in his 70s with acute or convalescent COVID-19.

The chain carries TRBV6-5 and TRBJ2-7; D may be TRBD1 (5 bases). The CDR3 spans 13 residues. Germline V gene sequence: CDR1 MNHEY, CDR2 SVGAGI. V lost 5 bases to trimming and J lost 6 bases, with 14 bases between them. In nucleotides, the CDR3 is TGTGCCAGCAGTCTTTCTCGTAGGGGCGAGCAGTACTTC. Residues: CASSLSRRGEQYF.

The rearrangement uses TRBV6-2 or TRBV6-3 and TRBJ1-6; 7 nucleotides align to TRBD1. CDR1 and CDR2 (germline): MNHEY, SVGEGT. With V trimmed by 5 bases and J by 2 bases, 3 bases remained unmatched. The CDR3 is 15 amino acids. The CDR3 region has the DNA TGTGCCAGCAGTGACAGGGACACCTATAATTCACCCCTCCACTTT. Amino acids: CASSDRDTYNSPLHF.

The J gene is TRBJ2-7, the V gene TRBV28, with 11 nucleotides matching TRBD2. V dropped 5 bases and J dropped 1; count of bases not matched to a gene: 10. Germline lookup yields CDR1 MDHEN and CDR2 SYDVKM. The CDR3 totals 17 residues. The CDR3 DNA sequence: TGTGCCAGCAGTGGGGTTGCCGGGACTAGCGGTTCCTACGAGCAGTACTTC. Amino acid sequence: CASSGVAGTSGSYEQYF.

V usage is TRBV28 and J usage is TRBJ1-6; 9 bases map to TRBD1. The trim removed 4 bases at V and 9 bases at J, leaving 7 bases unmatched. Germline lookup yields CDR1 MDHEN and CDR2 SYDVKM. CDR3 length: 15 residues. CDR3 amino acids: CASSSGGQGLSPLHF. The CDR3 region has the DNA TGTGCCAGCAGTTCCGGGGGACAGGGACTTTCACCCCTCCACTTT.

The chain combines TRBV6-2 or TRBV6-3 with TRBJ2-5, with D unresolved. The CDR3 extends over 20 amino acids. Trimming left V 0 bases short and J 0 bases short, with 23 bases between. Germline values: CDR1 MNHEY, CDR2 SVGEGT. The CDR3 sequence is CASSYSAFPEQSLYQETQYF. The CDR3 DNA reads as TGTGCCAGCAGTTACTCGGCGTTTCCGGAACAGTCACTGTACCAAGAGACCCAGTACTTC.

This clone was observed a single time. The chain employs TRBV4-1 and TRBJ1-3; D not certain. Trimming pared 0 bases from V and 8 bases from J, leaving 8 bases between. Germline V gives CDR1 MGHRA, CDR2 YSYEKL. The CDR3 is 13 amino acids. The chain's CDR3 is CASSQDLSYTIYF. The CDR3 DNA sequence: TGCGCCAGCAGCCAAGATCTTTCTTACACCATATATTTT.

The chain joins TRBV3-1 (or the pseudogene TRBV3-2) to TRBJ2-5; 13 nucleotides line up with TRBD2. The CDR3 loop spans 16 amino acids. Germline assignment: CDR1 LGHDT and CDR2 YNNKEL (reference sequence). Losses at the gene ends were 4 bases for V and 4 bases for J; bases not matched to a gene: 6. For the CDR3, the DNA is TGTGCCAGCAGCCCACTAGCGGGGGGGCTGCGAGAGACCCAGTACTTC. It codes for CASSPLAGGLRETQYF.

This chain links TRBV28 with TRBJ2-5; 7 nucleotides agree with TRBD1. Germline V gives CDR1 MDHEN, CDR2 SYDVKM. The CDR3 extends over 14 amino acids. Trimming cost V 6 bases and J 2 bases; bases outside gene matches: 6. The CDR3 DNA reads TGTGCCAGCAGGCCGCCGGGACAGCAAGAGACCCAGTACTTC. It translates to CASRPPGQQETQYF.

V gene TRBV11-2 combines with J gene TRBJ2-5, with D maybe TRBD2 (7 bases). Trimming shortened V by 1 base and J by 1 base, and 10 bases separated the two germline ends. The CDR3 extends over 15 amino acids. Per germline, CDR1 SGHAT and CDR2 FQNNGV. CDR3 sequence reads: CASSLGAGAQETQYF. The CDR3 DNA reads TGTGCCAGCAGCTTAGGGGCGGGGGCCCAAGAGACCCAGTACTTC.

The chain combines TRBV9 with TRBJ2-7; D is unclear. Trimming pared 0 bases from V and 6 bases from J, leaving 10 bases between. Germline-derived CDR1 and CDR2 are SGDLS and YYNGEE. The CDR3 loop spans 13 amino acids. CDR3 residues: CASSVANSFEQYF. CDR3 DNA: TGTGCCAGCAGCGTAGCTAACAGCTTCGAGCAGTACTTC.

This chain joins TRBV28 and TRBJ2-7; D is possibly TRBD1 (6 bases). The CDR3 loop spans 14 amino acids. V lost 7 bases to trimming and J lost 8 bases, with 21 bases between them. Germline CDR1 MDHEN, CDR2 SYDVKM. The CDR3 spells CASTSGTPSTKQYF. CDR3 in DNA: TGTGCCAGCACTTCCGGGACACCCTCCACCAAGCAGTACTTC.

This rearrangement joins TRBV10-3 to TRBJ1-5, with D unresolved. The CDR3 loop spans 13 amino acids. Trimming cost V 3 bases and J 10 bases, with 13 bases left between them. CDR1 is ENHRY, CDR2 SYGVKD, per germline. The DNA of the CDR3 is TGTGCCATCAGTGACGGCGGGAAAGGTCCCCAGCATTTT. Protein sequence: CAISDGGKGPQHF.

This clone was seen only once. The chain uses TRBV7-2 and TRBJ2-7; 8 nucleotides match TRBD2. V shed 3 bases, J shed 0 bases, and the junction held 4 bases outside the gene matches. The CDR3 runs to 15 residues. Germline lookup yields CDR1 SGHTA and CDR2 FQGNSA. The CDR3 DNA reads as TGTGCCAGCAGCTTGACTAGCGTCAGCTCCTACGAGCAGTACTTC. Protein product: CASSLTSVSSYEQYF.

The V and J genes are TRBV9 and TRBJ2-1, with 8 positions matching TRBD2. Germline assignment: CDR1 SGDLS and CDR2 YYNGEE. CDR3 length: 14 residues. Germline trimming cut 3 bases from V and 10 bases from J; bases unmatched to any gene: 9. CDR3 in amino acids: CASSAGTSAGEQFF. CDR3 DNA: TGTGCCAGCAGCGCCGGGACTAGTGCTGGGGAGCAGTTCTTC. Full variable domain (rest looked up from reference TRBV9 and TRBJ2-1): DSGVTQTPKHLITATGQRVTLRCSPRSGDLSVYWYQQSLDQGLQFLIQYYNGEERAKGNILERFSAQQFPDLHSELNLSSLELGDSALYFCASSAGTSAGEQFFGPGTRLTVL.

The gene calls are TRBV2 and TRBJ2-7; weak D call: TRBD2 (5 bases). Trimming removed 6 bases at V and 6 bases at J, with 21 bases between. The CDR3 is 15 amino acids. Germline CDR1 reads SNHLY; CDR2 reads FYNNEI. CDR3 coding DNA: TGTGCCAGCAGCAAACAAGGTGCCGGGGTGGGCGAGCAGTACTTC. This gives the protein CASSKQGAGVGEQYF.

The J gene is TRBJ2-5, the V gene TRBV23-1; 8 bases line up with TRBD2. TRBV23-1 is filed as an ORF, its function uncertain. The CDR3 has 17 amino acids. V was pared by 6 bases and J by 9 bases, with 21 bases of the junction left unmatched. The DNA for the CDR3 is TGCGCCAGCAGGCCCCTCCCTCTGGCCGGGACTAGTGGTCCCCAGTACTTC. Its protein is CASRPLPLAGTSGPQYF.

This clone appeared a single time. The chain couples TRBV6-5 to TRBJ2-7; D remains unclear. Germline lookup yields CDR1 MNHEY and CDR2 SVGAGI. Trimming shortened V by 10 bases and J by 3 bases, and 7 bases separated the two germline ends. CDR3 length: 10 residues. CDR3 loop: CAIENYEQYF. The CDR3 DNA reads TGTGCCATAGAAAACTACGAGCAGTACTTC.

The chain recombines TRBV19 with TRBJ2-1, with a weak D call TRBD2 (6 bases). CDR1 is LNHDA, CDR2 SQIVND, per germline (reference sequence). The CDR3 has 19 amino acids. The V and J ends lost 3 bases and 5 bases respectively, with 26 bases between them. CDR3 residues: CASSMEGPAGTNPNNEQFF. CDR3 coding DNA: TGTGCCAGTAGTATGGAGGGGCCCGCGGGAACTAACCCGAACAATGAGCAGTTCTTC.

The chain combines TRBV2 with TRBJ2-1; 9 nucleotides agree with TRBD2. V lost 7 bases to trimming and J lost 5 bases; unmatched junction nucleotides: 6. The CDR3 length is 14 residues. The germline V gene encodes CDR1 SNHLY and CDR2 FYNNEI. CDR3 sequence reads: CASNGLAIHNEQFF. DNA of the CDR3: TGTGCCAGCAATGGACTAGCGATCCACAATGAGCAGTTCTTC.

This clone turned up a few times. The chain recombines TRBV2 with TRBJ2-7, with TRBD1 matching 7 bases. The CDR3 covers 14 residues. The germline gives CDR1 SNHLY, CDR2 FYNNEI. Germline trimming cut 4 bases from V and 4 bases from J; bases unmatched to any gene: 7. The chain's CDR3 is CASSVRGRLYEQYF. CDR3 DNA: TGTGCCAGCAGTGTGAGGGGGCGCTTATACGAGCAGTACTTC.

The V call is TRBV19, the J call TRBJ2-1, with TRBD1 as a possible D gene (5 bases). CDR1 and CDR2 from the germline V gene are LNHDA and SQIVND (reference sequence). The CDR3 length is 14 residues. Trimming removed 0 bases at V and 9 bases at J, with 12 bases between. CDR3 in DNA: TGTGCCAGTAGTATAGATCGCCAGGGAAGTGAGCAGTTCTTC. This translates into CASSIDRQGSEQFF.

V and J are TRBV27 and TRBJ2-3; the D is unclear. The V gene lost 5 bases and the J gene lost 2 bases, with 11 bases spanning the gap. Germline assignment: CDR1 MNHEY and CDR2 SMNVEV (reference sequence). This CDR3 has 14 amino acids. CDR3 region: CASSLQLNTDTQYF. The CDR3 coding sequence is TGTGCCAGCAGTCTACAACTAAACACAGATACGCAGTATTTT.

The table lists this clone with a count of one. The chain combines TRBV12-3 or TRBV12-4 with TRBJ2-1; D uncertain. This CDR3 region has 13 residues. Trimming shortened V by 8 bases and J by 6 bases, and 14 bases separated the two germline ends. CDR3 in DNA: TGTGCCAGCGTTCCGTCGGTTTCCAATGAGCAGTTCTTC. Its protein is CASVPSVSNEQFF.

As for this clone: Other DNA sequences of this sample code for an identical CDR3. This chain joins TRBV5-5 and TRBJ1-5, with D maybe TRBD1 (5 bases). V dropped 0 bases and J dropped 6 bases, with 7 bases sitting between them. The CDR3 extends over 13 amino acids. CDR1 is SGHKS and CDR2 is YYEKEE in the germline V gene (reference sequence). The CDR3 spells CASSLGGGQPQHF. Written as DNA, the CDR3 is TGTGCCAGCAGCTTGGGGGGGGGTCAGCCCCAGCATTTT.

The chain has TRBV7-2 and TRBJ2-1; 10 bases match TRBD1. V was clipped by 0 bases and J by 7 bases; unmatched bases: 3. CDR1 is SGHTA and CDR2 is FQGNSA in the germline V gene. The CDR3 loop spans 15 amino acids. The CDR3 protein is CASSLATGGMNEQFF. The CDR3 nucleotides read TGTGCCAGCAGCTTAGCGACAGGGGGCATGAATGAGCAGTTCTTC.